The 9 T cell receptor beta chains reported below all come from one sample, sequenced in a study of blood T cell repertoires in COVID-19 (dated by TCRdb to about 2020). Preparation of the library involved the immunoSEQ multiplex PCR assay. TCRdb limited this immuneACCESS table to in-frame rearrangements with V and J called. A share of clones is missing; checked studies link under half to unresolved V genes, and the rest is unexplained. The sample profile shows a few hundred thousand clones; 70% to 90% of them were found once. The leading ten clones occupy 6.6% of the sample. The sequenced sample was PBMCs or T cells enriched from blood (not recorded which). These receptors came from a woman aged 50 to 60 who had been exposed to COVID-19.

V and J are TRBV18 and TRBJ1-1; a possible D gene is TRBD1 (6 bases). Trimming removed 6 bases from V and 7 bases from J, with 12 bases in between. Germline loops: CDR1 KGHSH, CDR2 LQKENI. This CDR3 is built from 12 residues. CDR3 sequence reads: CASSLRTDEAFF. CDR3 coding DNA: TGTGCCAGCTCCCTCAGGACAGATGAAGCTTTCTTT.

The chain recombines TRBV5-1 with TRBJ2-5; TRBD2 matches 14 bases. The junction had 4 bases not matched to a gene; V was cut back by 5 bases and J by 4 bases. The V gene's germline CDR1 is SGHRS and CDR2 YFSETQ. The length of the CDR3 is 15 residues. This chain's CDR3 is CASRGTSGGRETQYF. CDR3 nucleotides: TGCGCCAGCAGGGGGACTAGCGGGGGTAGAGAGACCCAGTACTTC.

This rearrangement joins TRBV14 to TRBJ1-2; a weak D match, TRBD1 (5 bases). CDR1 is SGHDN and CDR2 is FVKESK in the germline V gene. The CDR3 is 13 amino acids. Trimming cost V 2 bases and J 8 bases, with 12 bases left between them. The CDR3 is CASSQRARGGYTF. CDR3 DNA: TGTGCCAGCAGCCAAAGGGCGCGGGGCGGCTACACCTTC.

The V and J genes are TRBV24-1 and TRBJ2-1; 8 bases agree with TRBD2. Germline loops: CDR1 KGHDR, CDR2 SFDVKD. The CDR3 has 16 residues. After removal of 4 bases from V and 4 bases from J, the junction contained 8 bases not matched to a gene. The CDR3 sequence is CATSDSWTSNYNEQFF. The CDR3 DNA reads TGTGCCACCAGTGACTCATGGACTAGCAATTACAATGAGCAGTTCTTC.

The chain employs TRBV28 and TRBJ1-1, with unresolved D. V was trimmed by 8 bases and J by 4 bases, leaving 11 bases between them. This CDR3 is 12 amino acids long. The germline gives CDR1 MDHEN, CDR2 SYDVKM. Here the CDR3 reads CASGSPGTEAFF. The DNA of the CDR3 is TGTGCCAGCGGTAGTCCCGGCACTGAAGCTTTCTTT.

V and J are TRBV5-6 and TRBJ2-5, with 9 bases lining up with TRBD1. The CDR3 runs to 13 residues. Trimming at V came to 4 bases and at J to 10 bases, leaving 8 bases not matched to a gene. The V gene's germline CDR1 is SGHDT and CDR2 YYEEEE. This chain's CDR3 is CASSDGTGKVQYF. The CDR3 DNA follows: TGTGCCAGCAGCGACGGGACAGGGAAGGTCCAGTACTTC.

V usage is TRBV18 and J usage is TRBJ2-2, with 8 positions matching TRBD2. This CDR3 contains 18 residues. Germline-derived CDR1 and CDR2 are KGHSH and LQKENI. V shed 5 bases and J 8 bases; nucleotides not matched to a gene: 19. The CDR3: CASSSTGTRSRASGELFF. CDR3 coding DNA: TGTGCCAGCTCATCCACCGGGACTAGGAGTAGGGCCTCGGGGGAGCTGTTTTTT.

V is TRBV30 and J is TRBJ1-1; 11 bases line up with TRBD1. J was trimmed by 1 base and V by 2 bases; bases with no gene match: 6. Germline V gene lookup returns CDR1 GTSNPN and CDR2 SVGIG (reference sequence). The CDR3 covers 16 residues. CDR3 amino acids: CAWSPTGTGGNTEAFF. As DNA, the CDR3 is TGTGCCTGGAGTCCGACGGGGACAGGGGGGAACACTGAAGCTTTCTTT.

This clone was detected once. The V call is TRBV19, the J call TRBJ2-1; maybe TRBD2 (7 bases). Trimming took off 4 bases at V and 8 bases at J, with 18 bases between the two ends. Germline V gives CDR1 LNHDA, CDR2 SQIVND (reference sequence). The CDR3 sequence is 15 residues long. The CDR3 DNA reads as TGTGCCAGTAGTAGGGGGGGCTTGGACGGTGATGAGCAGTTCTTC. Its translation is CASSRGGLDGDEQFF.